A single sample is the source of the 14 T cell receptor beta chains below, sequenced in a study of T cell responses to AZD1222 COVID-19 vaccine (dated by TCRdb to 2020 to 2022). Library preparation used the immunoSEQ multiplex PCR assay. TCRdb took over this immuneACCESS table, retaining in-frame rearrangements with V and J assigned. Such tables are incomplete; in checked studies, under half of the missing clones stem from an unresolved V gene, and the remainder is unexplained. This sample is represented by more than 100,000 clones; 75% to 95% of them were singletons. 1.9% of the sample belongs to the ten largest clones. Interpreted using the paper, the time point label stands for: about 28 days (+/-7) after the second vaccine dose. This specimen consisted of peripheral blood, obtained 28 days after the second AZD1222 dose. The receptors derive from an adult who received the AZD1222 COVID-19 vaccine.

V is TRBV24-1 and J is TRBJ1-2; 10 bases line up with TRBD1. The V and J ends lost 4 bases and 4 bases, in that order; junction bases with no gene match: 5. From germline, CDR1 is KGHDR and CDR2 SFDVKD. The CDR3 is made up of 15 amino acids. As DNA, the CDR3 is TGTGCCACCAGTGACCATGGACAGGGGGTCTATGGCTACACCTTC. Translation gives CATSDHGQGVYGYTF.

The CDR3 here is CASSLRGTAGVNEQFF. The CDR3, as DNA: TGTGCCAGCAGCTTAAGGGGGACAGCGGGTGTGAATGAGCAGTTCTTC. The chain has TRBV7-2 and TRBJ2-1; possible D gene TRBD1, 7 bases. The germline V gene has CDR1 SGHTA and CDR2 FQGNSA. The CDR3 sequence is 16 residues long. Trimming shortened V by 2 bases and J by 7 bases, and 18 bases separated the two germline ends.

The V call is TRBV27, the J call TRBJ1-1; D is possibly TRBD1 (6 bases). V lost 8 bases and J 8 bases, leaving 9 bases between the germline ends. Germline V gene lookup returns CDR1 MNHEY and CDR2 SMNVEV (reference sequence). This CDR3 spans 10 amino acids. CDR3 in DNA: TGTGCCAGCGGGACAAGCGAAGCTTTCTTT. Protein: CASGTSEAFF.

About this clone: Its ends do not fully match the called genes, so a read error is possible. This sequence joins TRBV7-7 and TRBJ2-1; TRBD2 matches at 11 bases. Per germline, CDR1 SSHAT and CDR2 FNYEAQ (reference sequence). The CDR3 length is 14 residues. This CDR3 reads CASSKLAGVHEQFF. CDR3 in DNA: TGTGCTAGCAGCAAACTAGCGGGAGTACATGAGCAGTTCTTC.

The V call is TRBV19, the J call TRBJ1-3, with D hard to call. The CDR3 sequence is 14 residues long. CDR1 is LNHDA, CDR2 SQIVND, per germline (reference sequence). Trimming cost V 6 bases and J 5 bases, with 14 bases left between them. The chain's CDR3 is CASSQVLERNTIYF. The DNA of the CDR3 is TGTGCCAGTAGCCAAGTCCTTGAGAGAAACACCATATATTTT.

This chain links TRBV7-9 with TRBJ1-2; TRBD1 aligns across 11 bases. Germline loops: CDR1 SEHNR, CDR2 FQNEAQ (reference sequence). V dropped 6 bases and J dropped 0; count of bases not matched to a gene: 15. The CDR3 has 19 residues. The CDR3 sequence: CASRPEGTGGFIANYGYTF. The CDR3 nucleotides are TGTGCCAGCAGACCAGAGGGGACAGGGGGGTTTATAGCTAACTATGGCTACACCTTC.

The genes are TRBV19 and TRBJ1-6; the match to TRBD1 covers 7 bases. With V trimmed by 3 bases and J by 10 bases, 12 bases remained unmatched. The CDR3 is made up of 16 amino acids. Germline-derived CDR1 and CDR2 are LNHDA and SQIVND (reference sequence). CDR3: CASSMGQIVLSSPLHF. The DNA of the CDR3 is TGTGCCAGTAGTATGGGACAGATAGTTTTATCGTCACCCCTCCACTTT.

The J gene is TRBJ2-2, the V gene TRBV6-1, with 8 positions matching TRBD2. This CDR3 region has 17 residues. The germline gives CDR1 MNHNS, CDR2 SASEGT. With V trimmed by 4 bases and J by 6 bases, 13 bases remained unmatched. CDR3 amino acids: CASSGVASGSLSGELFF. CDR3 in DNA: TGTGCCAGCAGTGGAGTAGCAAGCGGGAGTTTGTCCGGGGAGCTGTTTTTT.

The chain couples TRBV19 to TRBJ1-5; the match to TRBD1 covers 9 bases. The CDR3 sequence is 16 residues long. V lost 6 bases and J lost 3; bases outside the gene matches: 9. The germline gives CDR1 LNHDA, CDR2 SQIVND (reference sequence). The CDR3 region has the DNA TGTGCCAGTAGACCCGACAGGGGGAAGGTCAATCAGCCCCAGCATTTT. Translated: CASRPDRGKVNQPQHF.

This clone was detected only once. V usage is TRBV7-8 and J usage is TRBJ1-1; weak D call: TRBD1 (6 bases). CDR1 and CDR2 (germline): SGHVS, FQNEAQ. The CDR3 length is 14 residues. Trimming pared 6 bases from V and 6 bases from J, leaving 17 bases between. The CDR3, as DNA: TGTGCCAGCAGAACAGGGCATTTAGGACCTGAAGCTTTCTTT. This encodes CASRTGHLGPEAFF. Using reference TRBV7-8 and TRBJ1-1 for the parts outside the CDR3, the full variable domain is GAGVSQSPRYKVAKRGQDVALRCDPISGHVSLFWYQQALGQGPEFLTYFQNEAQLDKSGLPSDRFFAERPEGSVSTLKIQRTQQEDSAVYLCASRTGHLGPEAFFGQGTRLTVV.

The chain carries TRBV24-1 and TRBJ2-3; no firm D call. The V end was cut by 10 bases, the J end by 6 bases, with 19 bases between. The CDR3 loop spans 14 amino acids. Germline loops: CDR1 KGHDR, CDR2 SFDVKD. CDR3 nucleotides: TGTGCCACGCAACCGGCCACACATCGGGATACGCAGTATTTT. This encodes CATQPATHRDTQYF.

CDR3 DNA sequence: TGTGCCGGTGGGGCTAGACAAGAGACCCAGTACTTC. Translation gives CAGGARQETQYF. The rearrangement joins TRBV2 to TRBJ2-5, with D possibly being TRBD1 (5 bases). Trimming took off 11 bases at V and 2 bases at J, with 12 bases between the two ends. CDR1 and CDR2 from the germline V gene are SNHLY and FYNNEI. CDR3 length equals 12 residues. The full variable domain, completed using reference TRBV2 and TRBJ2-5, is EPEVTQTPSHQVTQMGQEVILRCVPISNHLYFYWYRQILGQKVEFLVSFYNNEISEKSEIFDDQFSVERPDGSNFTLKIRSTKLEDSAMYFCAGGARQETQYFGPGTRLLVL.

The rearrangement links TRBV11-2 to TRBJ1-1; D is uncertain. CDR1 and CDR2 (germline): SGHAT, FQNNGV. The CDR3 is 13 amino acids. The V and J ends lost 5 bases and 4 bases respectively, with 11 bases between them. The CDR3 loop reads CASSLRIGTEAFF. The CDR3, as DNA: TGTGCCAGCAGCCTCCGCATAGGCACTGAAGCTTTCTTT.

The CDR3 is CASTRGVGTGELFF. The CDR3 nucleotides read TGTGCCAGCACGAGAGGGGTGGGCACCGGGGAGCTGTTTTTT. This chain connects TRBV2 to TRBJ2-2, with D perhaps assigned TRBD1 or TRBD2 (5 bases each). Germline V gene data show CDR1 as SNHLY and CDR2 as FYNNEI. Trimming left V 7 bases short and J 4 bases short, with 13 bases between. The CDR3 totals 14 residues.